One TCR beta chain is described in this entry. The antigen is not known. Preparing the TCRbeta library involved the use of unique molecular identifiers. Each CDR3 protein gets one entry after TCRdb re-called the PCR reads with MiXCR. The sample has hundreds of thousands of distinct CDR3 sequences; less than 20% are singletons. This record comes from a study of T-cell reconstitution after alpha-beta-depleted transplantation in children. Findings and caveats of the study: Reportedly, roughly two months post-transplant, alpha-beta T cells arose from several hundred expanded graft clones. By one year post-transplant, T-cell counts and diversity largely arose from T cells that were newly produced.

This sample comprised PBMCs, mostly from graft donor cells, obtained 360 days after TCRalphabeta/CD19-depleted stem cell transplant. The sequence was collected from a male patient aged 10-17 years who had a stem cell transplant for acute lymphoblastic leukemia, so the T cells may come from the graft donor.

The CDR3 sequence is CSARRLERDYEQYF. In DNA form, the CDR3 reads TGCAGTGCTAGAAGACTTGAGCGGGACTACGAGCAGTACTTC. This chain joins TRBV20-1 and TRBJ2-7; 7 bases agree with TRBD2. V was clipped by 2 bases and J by 3 bases; unmatched bases: 7. From germline, CDR1 is DFQATT and CDR2 SNEGSKA (reference sequence). The CDR3 totals 14 residues.